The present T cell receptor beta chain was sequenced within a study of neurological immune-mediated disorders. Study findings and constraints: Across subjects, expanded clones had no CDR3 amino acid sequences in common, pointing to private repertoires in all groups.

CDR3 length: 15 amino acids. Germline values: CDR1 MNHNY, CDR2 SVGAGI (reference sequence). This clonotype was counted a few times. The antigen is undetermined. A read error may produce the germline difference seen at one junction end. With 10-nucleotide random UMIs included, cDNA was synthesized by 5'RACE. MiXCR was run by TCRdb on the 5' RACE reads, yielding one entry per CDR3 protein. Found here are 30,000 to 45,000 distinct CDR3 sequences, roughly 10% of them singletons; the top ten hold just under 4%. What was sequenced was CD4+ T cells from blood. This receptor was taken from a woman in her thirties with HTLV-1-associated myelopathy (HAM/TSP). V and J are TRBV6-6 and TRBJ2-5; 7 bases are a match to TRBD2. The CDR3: CASSNSLSGGETQYF. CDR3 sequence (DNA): TGTGCCAGCAGTAACTCTCTTTCCGGGGGGGAGACCCAGTACTTC.